This TCR beta chain was observed in a study of cytomegalovirus exposure and HLA in healthy donors. Points from the study as a whole: In an earlier analysis, productive rearrangement rates for most beta V segments clustered near 90% or 30%.

In regard to this clone: Its antigen is undetermined.

PCR used 60 Vbeta primers and 13 Jbeta primers. Profiling relied on immunoSEQ multiplex PCR, and the TCRdb table lists in-frame clones only, not all of them. The sample contains just over 150,000 clones, 82% of which appear only once. V lost 5 bases, J lost 3 bases, and 10 bases lay in between. Germline-derived CDR1 and CDR2 are GTSNPN and SVGIG (reference sequence). The CDR3 covers 12 residues. The chain joins TRBV30 to TRBJ2-5; D is perhaps TRBD2 (5 bases). The sample was PBMCs. This receptor was taken from a woman between 45 and 60 years old in good health and CMV-seropositive. The CDR3 DNA reads TGTGCCTGGGCCCCGGGGAAAGAGACCCAGTACTTC. Its protein is CAWAPGKETQYF. Based on the CDR3 plus reference TRBV30 and TRBJ2-5, the full variable domain is SQTIHQWPATLVQPVGSPLSLECTVEGTSNPNLYWYRQAAGRGLQLLFYSVGIGQISSEVPQNLSASRPQDRQFILSSKKLLLSDSGFYLCAWAPGKETQYFGPGTRLLVL.